This T cell receptor (beta chain) was observed in a study of beta chain features in type 1 diabetes. Expressed TCRB transcripts got sequenced, as all isolated RNA was reverse transcribed. The assay was immunoSEQ multiplex PCR, and TCRdb's table has in-frame clones only and misses some. Among roughly 400,000 clones, roughly 16% were seen once, and the ten largest hold under 0.02%. After removal of 0 bases from V and 1 base from J, the junction contained 5 bases not matched to a gene. The CDR3 has 16 amino acids. Germline lookup yields CDR1 SGHRS and CDR2 YFSETQ. This chain uses TRBV5-1 with TRBJ2-5; 8 nucleotides match TRBD1. This sequence was found in a woman under 30 in good health. The source material was naive CD4+ T cells from blood. The CDR3 DNA reads as TGCGCCAGCAGCTTGGCCCAGGGGGCTACCCAAGAGACCCAGTACTTC. Amino acids: CASSLAQGATQETQYF.